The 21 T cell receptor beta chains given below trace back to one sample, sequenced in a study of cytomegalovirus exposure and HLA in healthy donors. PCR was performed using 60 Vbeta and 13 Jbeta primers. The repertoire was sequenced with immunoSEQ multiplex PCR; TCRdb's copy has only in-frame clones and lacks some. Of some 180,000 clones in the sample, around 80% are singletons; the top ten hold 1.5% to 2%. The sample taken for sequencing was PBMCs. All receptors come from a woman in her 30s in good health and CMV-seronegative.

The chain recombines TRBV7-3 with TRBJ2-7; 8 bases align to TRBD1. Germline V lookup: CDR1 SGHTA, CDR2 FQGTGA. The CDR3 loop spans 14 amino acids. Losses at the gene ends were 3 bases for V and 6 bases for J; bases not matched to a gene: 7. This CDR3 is CASSLPGQGTEQYF. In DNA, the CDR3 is TGTGCCAGCAGCTTGCCCGGACAGGGAACCGAGCAGTACTTC.

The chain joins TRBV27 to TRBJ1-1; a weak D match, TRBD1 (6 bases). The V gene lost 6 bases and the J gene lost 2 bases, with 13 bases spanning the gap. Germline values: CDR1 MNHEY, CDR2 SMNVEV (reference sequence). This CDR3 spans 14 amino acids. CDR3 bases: TGTGCCAGCAGGGTGACAGGTCCTAACACTGAAGCTTTCTTT. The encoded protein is CASRVTGPNTEAFF.

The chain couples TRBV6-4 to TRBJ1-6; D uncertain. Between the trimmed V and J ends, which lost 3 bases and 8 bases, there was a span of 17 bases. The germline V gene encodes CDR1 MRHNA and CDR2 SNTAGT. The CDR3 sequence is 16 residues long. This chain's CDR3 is CASSEGRTGTDSPLHF. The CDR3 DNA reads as TGTGCCAGCAGTGAGGGCAGGACGGGAACGGATTCACCCCTCCACTTT.

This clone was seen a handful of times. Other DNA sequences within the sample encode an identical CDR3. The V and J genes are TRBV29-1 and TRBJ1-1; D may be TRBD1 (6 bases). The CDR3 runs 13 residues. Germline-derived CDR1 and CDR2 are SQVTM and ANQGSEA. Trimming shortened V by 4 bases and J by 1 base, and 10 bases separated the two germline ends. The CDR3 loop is CSVALQGNTEAFF. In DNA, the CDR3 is TGCAGCGTTGCGTTACAGGGGAACACTGAAGCTTTCTTT. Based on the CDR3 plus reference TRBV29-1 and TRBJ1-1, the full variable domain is SAVISQKPSRDICQRGTSLTIQCQVDSQVTMMFWYRQQPGQSLTLIATANQGSEATYESGFVIDKFPISRPNLTFSTLTVSNMSPEDSSIYLCSVALQGNTEAFFGQGTRLTVV.

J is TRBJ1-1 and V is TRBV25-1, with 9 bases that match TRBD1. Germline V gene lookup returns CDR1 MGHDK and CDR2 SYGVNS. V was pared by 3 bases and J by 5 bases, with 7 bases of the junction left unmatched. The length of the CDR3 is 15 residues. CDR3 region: CASSELYRGRTEAFF. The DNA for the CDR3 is TGTGCCAGCAGTGAGCTCTACAGGGGGCGAACTGAAGCTTTCTTT.

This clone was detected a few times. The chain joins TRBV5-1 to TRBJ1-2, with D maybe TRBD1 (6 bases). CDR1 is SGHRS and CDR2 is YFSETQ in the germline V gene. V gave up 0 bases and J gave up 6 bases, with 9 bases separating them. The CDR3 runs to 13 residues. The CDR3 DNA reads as TGCGCCAGCAGCTTGGCTGGGGGCCATGGCTACACCTTC. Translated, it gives CASSLAGGHGYTF.

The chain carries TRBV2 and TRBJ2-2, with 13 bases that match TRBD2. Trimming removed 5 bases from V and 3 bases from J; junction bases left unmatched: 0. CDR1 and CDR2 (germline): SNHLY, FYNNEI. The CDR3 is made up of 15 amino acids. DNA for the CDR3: TGTGCCAGCAGTACTAGCGGGGGGGACACCGGGGAGCTGTTTTTT. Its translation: CASSTSGGDTGELFF.

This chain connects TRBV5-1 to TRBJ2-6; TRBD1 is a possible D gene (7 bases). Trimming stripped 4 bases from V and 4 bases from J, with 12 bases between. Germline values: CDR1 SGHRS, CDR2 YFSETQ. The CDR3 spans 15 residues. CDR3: CASSLRGDGANVLTF. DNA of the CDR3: TGCGCCAGCAGCCTCAGGGGGGACGGGGCCAACGTCCTGACTTTC.

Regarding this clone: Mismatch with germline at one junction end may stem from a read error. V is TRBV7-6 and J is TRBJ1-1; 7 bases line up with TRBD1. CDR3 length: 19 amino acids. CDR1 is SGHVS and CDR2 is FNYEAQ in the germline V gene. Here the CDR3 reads CASSLYASRIGTVKTEAFF. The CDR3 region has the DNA TGTGCCAGCAGCTTATATGCGTCGCGTATCGGGACAGTGAAGACTGAAGCTTTCTTT.

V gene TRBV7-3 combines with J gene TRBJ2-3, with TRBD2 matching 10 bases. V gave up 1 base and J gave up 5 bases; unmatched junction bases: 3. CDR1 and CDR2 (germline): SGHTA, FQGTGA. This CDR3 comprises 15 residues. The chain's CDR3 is CASSLRASGGDTQYF. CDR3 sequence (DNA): TGTGCCAGCAGCTTAAGGGCTAGCGGGGGAGATACGCAGTATTTT.

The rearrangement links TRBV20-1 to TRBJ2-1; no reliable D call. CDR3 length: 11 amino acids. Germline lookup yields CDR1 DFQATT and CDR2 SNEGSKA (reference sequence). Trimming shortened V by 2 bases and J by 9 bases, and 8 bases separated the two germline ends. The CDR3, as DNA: TGCAGTGCTAGATTGGTCGGTGAGCAGTTCTTC. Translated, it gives CSARLVGEQFF.

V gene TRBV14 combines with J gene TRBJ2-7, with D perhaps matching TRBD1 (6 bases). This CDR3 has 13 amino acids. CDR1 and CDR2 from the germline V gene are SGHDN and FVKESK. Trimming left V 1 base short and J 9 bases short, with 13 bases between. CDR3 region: CASSQGTAQGQYF. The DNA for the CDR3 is TGTGCCAGCAGCCAAGGGACAGCCCAAGGGCAGTACTTC.

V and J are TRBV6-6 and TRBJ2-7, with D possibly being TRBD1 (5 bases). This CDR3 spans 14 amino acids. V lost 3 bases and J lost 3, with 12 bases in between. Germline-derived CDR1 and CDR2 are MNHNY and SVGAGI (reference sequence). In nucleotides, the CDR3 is TGTGCCAGCAGTTATCTATCAGGGAACTACGAGCAGTACTTC. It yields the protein CASSYLSGNYEQYF.

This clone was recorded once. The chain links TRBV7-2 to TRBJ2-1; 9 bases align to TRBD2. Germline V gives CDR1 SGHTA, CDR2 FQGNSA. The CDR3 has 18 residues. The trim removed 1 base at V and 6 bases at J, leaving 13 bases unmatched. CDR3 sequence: CASSLVAGGPVRSNEQFF. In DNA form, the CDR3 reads TGTGCCAGCAGCTTAGTGGCGGGGGGGCCGGTGCGCTCCAATGAGCAGTTCTTC. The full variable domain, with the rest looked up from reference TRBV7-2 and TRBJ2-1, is GAGVSQSPSNKVTEKGKDVELRCDPISGHTALYWYRQSLGQGLEFLIYFQGNSAPDKSGLPSDRFSAERTGGSVSTLTIQRTQQEDSAVYLCASSLVAGGPVRSNEQFFGPGTRLTVL.

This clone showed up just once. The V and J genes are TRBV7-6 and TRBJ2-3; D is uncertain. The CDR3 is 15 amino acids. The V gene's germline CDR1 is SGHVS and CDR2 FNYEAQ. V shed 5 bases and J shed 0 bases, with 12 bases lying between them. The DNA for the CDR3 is TGTGCCAGCAGCCCCGCTATCTCTAGCACAGATACGCAGTATTTT. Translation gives CASSPAISSTDTQYF.

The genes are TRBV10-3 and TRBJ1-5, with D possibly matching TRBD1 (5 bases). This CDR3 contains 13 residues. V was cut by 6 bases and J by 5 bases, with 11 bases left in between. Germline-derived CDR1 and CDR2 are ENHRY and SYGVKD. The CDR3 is CAISPDSDQPQHF. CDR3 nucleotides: TGTGCCATCAGCCCCGACAGCGATCAGCCCCAGCATTTT.

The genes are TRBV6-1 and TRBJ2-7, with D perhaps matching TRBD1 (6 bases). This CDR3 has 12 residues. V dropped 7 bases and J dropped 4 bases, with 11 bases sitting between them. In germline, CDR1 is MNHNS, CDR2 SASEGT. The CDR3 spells CASKKDSYEQYF. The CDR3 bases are TGTGCCAGCAAAAAGGACAGTTACGAGCAGTACTTC.

CDR3 in DNA: TGCGCCAGCAGCCAAGAGTGGGCGACCGGGGAGCTGTTTTTT. Translating it yields CASSQEWATGELFF. J is TRBJ2-2 and V is TRBV4-3, with D uncertain. Deletions cut 0 bases from V and 5 bases from J, with 7 bases between. The CDR3 runs to 14 residues. Germline values: CDR1 LGHNA, CDR2 YSLEER.

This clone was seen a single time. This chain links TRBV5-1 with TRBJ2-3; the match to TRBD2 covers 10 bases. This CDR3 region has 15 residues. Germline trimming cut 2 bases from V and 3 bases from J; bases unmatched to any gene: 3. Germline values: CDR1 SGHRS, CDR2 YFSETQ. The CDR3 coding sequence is TGCGCCAGCAGCTTTAGCGGGGGGACGACAGATACGCAGTATTTT. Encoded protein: CASSFSGGTTDTQYF.

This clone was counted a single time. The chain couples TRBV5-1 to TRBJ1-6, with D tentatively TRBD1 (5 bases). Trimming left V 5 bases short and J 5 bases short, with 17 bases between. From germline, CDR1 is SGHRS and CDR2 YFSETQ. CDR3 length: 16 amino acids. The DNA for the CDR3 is TGCGCCAGCAGGAAACAGGTCCCGAACGATAATTCACCCCTCCACTTT. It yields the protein CASRKQVPNDNSPLHF.

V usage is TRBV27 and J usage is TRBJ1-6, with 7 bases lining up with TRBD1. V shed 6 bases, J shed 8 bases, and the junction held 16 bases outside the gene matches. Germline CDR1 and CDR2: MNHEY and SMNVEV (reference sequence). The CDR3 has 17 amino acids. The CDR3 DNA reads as TGTGCCAGCAGCACTCGTCGACAGGGTAATCGAGATTCACCCCTCCACTTT. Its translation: CASSTRRQGNRDSPLHF.